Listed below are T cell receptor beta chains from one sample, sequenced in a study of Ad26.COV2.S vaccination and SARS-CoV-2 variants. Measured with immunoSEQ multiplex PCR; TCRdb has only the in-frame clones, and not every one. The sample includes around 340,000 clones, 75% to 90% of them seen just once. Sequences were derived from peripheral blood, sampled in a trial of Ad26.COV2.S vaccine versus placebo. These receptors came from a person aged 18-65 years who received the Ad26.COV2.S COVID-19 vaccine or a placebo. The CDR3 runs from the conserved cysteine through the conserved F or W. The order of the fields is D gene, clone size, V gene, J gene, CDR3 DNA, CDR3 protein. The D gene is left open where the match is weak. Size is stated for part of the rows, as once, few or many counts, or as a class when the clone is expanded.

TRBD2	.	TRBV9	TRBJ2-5	TGTGCCAGCAGCGTAGAGGCGGGAGGGCCTTGGGAGACCCAGTACTTC	CASSVEAGGPWETQYF
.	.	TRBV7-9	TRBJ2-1	TGTGCCAGCAGCCCTCCATCGGGGTCCTACAATGAGCAGTTCTTC	CASSPPSGSYNEQFF
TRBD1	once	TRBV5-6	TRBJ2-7	TGTGCCAGCAGTCGGGGGACAGGGACTTACTACGAGCAGTACTTC	CASSRGTGTYYEQYF
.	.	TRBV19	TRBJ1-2	TGTGCCAGTAGTATAGCCGGGGGACCTGACTATGGCTACACCTTC	CASSIAGGPDYGYTF
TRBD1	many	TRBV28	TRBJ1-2	TGTGCCAGCAGTGCAACCGAACAGGGGTTCCGAACCTCCTTC	CASSATEQGFRTSF
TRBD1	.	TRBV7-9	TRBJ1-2	TGTGCCAGCAGCACAGGGGTCGATGGCTACACCTTC	CASSTGVDGYTF
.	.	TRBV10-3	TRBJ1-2	TGTGCCATCAGTGAGTCGGGCAGCGGCTACTATGGCTACACCTTC	CAISESGSGYYGYTF
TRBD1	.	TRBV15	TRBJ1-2	TGTGCCACCAGCAGATCCAGGGACAGACCCTATGGCTACACCTTC	CATSRSRDRPYGYTF
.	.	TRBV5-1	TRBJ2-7	TGCGCCAGCAGCCTAGACGGTCTTTATGAGCAGTACTTC	CASSLDGLYEQYF
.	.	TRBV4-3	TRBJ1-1	TGCGCCAGCAGCCAAGAGACAGTCATGAACACTGAAGCTTTCTTT	CASSQETVMNTEAFF
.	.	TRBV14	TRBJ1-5	TGTGCCAGCAGCCCGGATACACGCACCCATCAGCCCCAGCATTTT	CASSPDTRTHQPQHF
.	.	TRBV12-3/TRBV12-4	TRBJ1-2	TGTGCCAGCAGTTTAAAAGGGCAGAGTGGCTACACCTTC	CASSLKGQSGYTF
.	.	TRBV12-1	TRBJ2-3	TGTGCCAGCAGCTTCTGGGGATCAGATACGCAGTATTTT	CASSFWGSDTQYF
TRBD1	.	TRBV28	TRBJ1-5	TGTGCCACCCTTACAGGGGCCTATAGCAATCAGCCCCAGCATTTT	CATLTGAYSNQPQHF
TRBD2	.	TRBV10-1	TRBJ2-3	TGCGCCAGCAGCCCTGCGCGGGAGCCCTTTTTTAGCACAGATACGCAGTATTTT	CASSPAREPFFSTDTQYF
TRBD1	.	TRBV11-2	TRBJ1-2	TGTGCCAGCAGCGCGGTGGGTGACAGGGGTGGCTACACCTTC	CASSAVGDRGGYTF
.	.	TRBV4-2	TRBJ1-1	TGTGCCAGCAGCCAAGATAAGGACCCTCGGGCTGAAGCTTTCTTT	CASSQDKDPRAEAFF
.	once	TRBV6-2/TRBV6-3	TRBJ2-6	TGTGCCAGCAGCGACGGTGCCCCCAGGGGCTCTGGGGCCAACGTCCTGACTTTC	CASSDGAPRGSGANVLTF
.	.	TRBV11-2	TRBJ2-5	TGTGCCAGCACGGGGACTTCTTCGACAGAGACCCAGTACTTC	CASTGTSSTETQYF
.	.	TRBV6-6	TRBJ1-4	TGTGCCAGCAGCTCACCCCAGGAAGCAACTAATGAAAAACTGTTTTTT	CASSSPQEATNEKLFF
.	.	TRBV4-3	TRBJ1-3	TGCGCCAGCAGCCAAGATTCGGGCAGGCCGAGCTCTGGAAACACCATATATTTT	CASSQDSGRPSSGNTIYF
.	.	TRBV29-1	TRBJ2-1	TGCAGCGTTGACAGTATCCTCAATGAGCAGTTCTTC	CSVDSILNEQFF
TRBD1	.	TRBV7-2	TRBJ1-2	TGTGCCAGCAGCCGGGCAGGGGGTGGCTATGGCTACACCTTC	CASSRAGGGYGYTF
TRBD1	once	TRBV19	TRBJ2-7	TGTGCCAGTAGTGGCAGGGGGAGCTCCTACGAGCAGTACTTC	CASSGRGSSYEQYF
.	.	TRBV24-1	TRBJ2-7	TGTGCCACCAGTGATTTGCAGGGGGGACATAGCTACGAGCAGTACTTC	CATSDLQGGHSYEQYF
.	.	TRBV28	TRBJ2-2	TGTGCCAGCAGTTCGGAGGGGGCAGGGATTGCCGGGGAGCTGTTTTTT	CASSSEGAGIAGELFF
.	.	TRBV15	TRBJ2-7	TGTGCCACCAGCAGAGAAGGGGAGGACCGCTCCTACGAGCAGTACTTC	CATSREGEDRSYEQYF
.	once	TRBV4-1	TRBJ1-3	TGCGCCAGCAGCCCCGCGGCGGAGGTCGGAAACACCATATATTTT	CASSPAAEVGNTIYF
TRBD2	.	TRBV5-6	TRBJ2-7	TGTGCCAGCAGCTTATGGCGGGGGGCTAAAATCTACGAGCAGTACTTC	CASSLWRGAKIYEQYF
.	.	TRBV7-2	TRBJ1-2	TGTGCCAGCAGTGAACAAGGGTATGGCTACACCTTC	CASSEQGYGYTF
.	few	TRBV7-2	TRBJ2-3	TGTGCCAGCAGAGTAAGCGGAAGCACAGATACGCAGTATTTT	CASRVSGSTDTQYF
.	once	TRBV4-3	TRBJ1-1	TGCGCCAGCAGCCAAGACAGGGGAAATGCTTTCTTT	CASSQDRGNAFF
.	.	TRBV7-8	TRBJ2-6	TGTGCCAGCAGCTTAGGTTACAGCCAACTCTACTCTGGGGCCAACGTCCTGACTTTC	CASSLGYSQLYSGANVLTF
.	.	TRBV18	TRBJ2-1	TGTGCCAGCTCGCCCCTGGCGGGATCGAGCTCCTACAATGAGCAGTTCTTC	CASSPLAGSSSYNEQFF
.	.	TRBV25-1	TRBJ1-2	TGTGCCAGCCGCTCCTCTGGTGGTAACTATGGCTACACCTTC	CASRSSGGNYGYTF
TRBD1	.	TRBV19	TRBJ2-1	TGTGCCAGTAGAGCAGACAGGGATGCCTACAATGAGCAGTTCTTC	CASRADRDAYNEQFF
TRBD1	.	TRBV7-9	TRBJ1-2	TGTGCCAGCAGCATACTTTCTTCCGGGACAGGGGGCCTTGGCTACACCTTC	CASSILSSGTGGLGYTF
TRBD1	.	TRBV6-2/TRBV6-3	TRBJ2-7	TGTGCCAGCAGGCCTACCGGGACAGGGGAATCCTACGAGCAGTACTTC	CASRPTGTGESYEQYF
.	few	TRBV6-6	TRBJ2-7	TGTGCCAGCACCTCCTCCGGCTACGAGCAGTACTTC	CASTSSGYEQYF